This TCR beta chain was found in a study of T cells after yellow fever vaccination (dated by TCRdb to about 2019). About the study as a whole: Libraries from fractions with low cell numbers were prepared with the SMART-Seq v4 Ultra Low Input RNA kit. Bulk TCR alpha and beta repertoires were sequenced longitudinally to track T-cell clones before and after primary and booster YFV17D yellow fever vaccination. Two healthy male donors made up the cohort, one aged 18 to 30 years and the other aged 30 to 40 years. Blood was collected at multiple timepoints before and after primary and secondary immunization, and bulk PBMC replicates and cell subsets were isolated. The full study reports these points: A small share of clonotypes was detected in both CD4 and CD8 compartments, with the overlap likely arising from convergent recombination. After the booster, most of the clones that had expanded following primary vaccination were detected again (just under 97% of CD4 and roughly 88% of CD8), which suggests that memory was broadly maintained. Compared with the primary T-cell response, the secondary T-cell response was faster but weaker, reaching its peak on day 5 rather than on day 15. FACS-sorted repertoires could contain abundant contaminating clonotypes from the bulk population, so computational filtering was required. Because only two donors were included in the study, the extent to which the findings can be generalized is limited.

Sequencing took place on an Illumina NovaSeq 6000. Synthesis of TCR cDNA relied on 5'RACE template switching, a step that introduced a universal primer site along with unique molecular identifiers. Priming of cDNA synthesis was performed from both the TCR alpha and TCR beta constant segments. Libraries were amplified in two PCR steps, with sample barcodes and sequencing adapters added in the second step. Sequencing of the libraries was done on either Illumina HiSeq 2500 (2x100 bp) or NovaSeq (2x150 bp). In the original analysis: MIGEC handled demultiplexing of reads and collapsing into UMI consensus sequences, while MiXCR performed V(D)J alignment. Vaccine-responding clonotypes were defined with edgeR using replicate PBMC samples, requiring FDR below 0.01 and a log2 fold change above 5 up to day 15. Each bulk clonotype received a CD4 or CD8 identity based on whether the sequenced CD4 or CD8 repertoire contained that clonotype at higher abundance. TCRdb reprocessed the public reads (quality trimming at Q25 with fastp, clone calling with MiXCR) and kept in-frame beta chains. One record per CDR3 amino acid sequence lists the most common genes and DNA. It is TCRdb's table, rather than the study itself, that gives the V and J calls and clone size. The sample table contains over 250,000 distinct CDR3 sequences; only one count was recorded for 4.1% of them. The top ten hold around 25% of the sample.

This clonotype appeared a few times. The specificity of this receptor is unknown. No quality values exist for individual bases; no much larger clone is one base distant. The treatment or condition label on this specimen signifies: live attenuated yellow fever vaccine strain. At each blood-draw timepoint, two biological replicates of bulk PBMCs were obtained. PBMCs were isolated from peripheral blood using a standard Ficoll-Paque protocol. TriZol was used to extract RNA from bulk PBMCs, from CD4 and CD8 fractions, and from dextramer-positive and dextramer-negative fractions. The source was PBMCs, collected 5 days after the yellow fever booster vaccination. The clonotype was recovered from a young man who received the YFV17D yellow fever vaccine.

The sequenced DNA is TGTGCCAGCAGTTACTCGCCTAGCGGGGGATACAATGAGCAGTTCTTC. The encoded protein is CASSYSPSGGYNEQFF. The rearrangement combines TRBV6-2 or TRBV6-3 with TRBJ2-1; TRBD2 fits 10 bases in the junction. For this chain, trimming is 0 bases at the V end and 4 bases at the J end, and the number of junction bases without a gene match is 3. CDR1 MNHEY and CDR2 SVGEGT are derived from the germline V gene. Measured from the cysteine to the phenylalanine, the CDR3 is 16 residues long. The DNA shown is the 48-base CDR3, in frame from base 1.